The sequence of this T cell receptor (beta chain) was determined in a study of blood T cells in healthy people across ages. Overall study findings and caveats: Diversity was estimated from one million T cells, and these estimates were considered underestimates.

With regard to this clonotype: Its antigen is currently unknown.

This CDR3 has 16 amino acids. The germline gives CDR1 LGHNA, CDR2 YNFKEQ. With V trimmed by 2 bases and J by 3 bases, 7 bases remained unmatched. It was with a sample-barcoded 5' primer and a J-beta primer mix that a second PCR of about 6 to 12 cycles was run. TCRdb re-analysed the 5' RACE reads in MiXCR, keeping a single row per CDR3 protein. The sample holds roughly 800,000 distinct CDR3 sequences, about 25% seen once. These data also formed part of another study, on T cells of mothers and their children.

The chain joins TRBV4-2 to TRBJ2-5, with 9 bases lining up with TRBD2. The sequence was obtained from a boy aged 5-17 years in good health. Sequencing was done on a sample of blood. CDR3 region: CASSQPLSGGKETQYF. As DNA, the CDR3 is TGTGCCAGCAGCCAACCCCTGAGCGGGGGGAAAGAGACCCAGTACTTC.